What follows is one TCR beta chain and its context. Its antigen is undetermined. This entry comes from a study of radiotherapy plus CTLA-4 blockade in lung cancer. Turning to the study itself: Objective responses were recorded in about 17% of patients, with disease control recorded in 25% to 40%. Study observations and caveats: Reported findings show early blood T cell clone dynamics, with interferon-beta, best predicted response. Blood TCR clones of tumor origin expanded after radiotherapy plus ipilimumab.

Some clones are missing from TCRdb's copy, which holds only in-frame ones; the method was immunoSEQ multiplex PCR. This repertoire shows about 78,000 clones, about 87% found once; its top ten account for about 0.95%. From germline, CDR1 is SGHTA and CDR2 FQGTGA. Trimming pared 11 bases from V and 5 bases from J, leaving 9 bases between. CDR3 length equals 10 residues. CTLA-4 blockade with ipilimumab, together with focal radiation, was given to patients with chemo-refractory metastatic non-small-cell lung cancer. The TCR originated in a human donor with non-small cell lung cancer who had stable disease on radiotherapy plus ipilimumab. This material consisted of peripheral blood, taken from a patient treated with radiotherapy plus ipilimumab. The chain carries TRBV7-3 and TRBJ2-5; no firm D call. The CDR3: CAGGLETQYF. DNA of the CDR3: TGTGCCGGTGGCCTGGAGACCCAGTACTTC. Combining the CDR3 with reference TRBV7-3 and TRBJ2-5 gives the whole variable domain GAGVSQTPSNKVTEKGKYVELRCDPISGHTALYWYRQSLGQGPEFLIYFQGTGAADDSGLPNDRFFAVRPEGSVSTLKIQRTERGDSAVYLCAGGLETQYFGPGTRLLVL.